The T cell receptor beta chain described here comes from a study of vaccination and CD4 T cells after COVID-19 (dated by TCRdb to 2021 to 2024). Study-wide context: The convalescent cohort comprised six males and four females, including two Hispanic individuals, seven Caucasians, two Asians and one multiracial person. As controls, cultures received a CEFX viral epitope pool (the positive control), an HIV-1 Nef peptide pool (the negative control), or no peptide at all. Post-vaccine blood samples were obtained a median of approximately 70 days after the second vaccine dose, with a range of about 12 to 241 days. Memory CD4+ T cell crossreactivity between SARS-CoV-2 and common cold coronavirus spike proteins was assessed at the TCR clonotype level in an earlier paper using these donors. Overlapping spike peptide pools from SARS-CoV-2 and from the common cold coronaviruses HCoV-NL63, HCoV-OC43 and HCoV-229E were used as culture stimuli. Participants received two doses of either the Pfizer-BioNTech BNT162b2 vaccine (n=8) or the Moderna mRNA-1273 vaccine (n=2). In 10 COVID-19 convalescent patients and 4 infection-naive healthy vaccine recipients, the spike-specific CD4+ TCR repertoire before mRNA vaccination was compared with the repertoire after mRNA vaccination. Post-COVID blood samples were collected from convalescent patients a median of approximately 93 days after diagnosis, with a range of about 35 to 170 days. The paper's findings and limits, for the study overall: Among convalescent patients, a median about 86% of the SARS-CoV-2-reactive clones seen after vaccination appeared only after vaccination, which suggests priming specific to the vaccine. Although the median number of SARS-CoV-2-reactive clonotypes went up from around 20 after infection to some 38 after vaccination, the increase was not significant. In convalescent patients, nearly all vaccine-specific clones (304 of 307) were found to be mono-reactive for SARS-CoV-2 spike rather than cross-reactive with common cold coronaviruses. Relatively few convalescent patients were included in the study, and early timepoints after natural infection were not analyzed.

This clonotype showed up just a few times. What this receptor recognizes is not known. Qualities for individual bases were not recorded, and no much larger clone is one base off. The library was produced with PCR. At the Johns Hopkins FTIC core, DNA from the cultured CD4+ T cells underwent TCR sequencing with the Oncomine TCR Beta short-read assay. The QIAamp micro DNA kit was used to extract genomic DNA from the cultured CD4+ T cells. Oncomine TCR Beta libraries from cultured CD4+ T cells were pooled with unique dual indexes and sequenced on an Illumina iSeq 100. Processing in the source paper ran as follows. Non-productive sequences were removed, and CDR3s not starting with C, not ending with F or W, or shorter than 7 amino acids were discarded. The MANAFEST web application identified antigen-specific clonotypes by comparing peptide-stimulated wells against reference wells and other culture wells. Positive clones required FDR below 0.05, an odds ratio above 5, and productive frequency above 0.1% in at least two of three replicate wells. A clonotype was classed as cross-reactive if the clonotype showed significant expansion both in SARS-CoV-2 spike wells and in at least one common cold coronavirus spike condition. Similarity between CDR3 sequences was evaluated in R version 3.6.1 using Levenshtein distances (stringdist) and unrooted phylogenetic trees (ape). Clones were called with MiXCR by TCRdb after fastp trimmed the public reads at Q25, and only in-frame beta chains were retained. Rows with a matching CDR3 protein are joined into one entry that keeps the most common DNA and genes. None of the V and J calls come from the authors' own analysis; TCRdb made them. This sample comprises 8,400 or so distinct CDR3 sequences, 40% to 45% of them detected only once. Roughly a fifth of the sample lies in the top ten.

Reading the germline V gene gives CDR1 MNHNS and CDR2 SASEGT. V drops 5 bases and J drops 1 base, leaving 9 bases in between. The cysteine opens and the phenylalanine closes a CDR3 of 14 amino acids. Only the CDR3 DNA is retained, 42 bases long and in frame from the first base. Sample treatment or condition, as interpreted from the label and publication: roughly 10-day PBMC culture with coronavirus spike peptide pools or control peptides (ViraFEST assay). CD4+ T cells from unexposed donors were collected before the COVID-19 pandemic (2011-2018). To expand antigen-specific T cells with peptide pools and then pick out the expanded clonotypes through TCR sequencing, the study relied on the ViraFEST assay. Over 1.5 million PBMCs per well were cultured in IMDM with about 5% human AB serum and approximately 9.1 IU/ml IL-2, plus 10 ug/ml peptide pools. Half of the culture medium was replaced with fresh IL-2-containing medium on days 3 and 7. After ten to eleven days of culture, CD4+ T cells were isolated by negative selection using the EasySep CD4+ T cell isolation kit. As cell numbers permitted, CD4+ T cells from unexposed donors were tested for reactivity to SARS-CoV-2 S and N and to four common cold coronavirus spike pools. PBMCs were separated from whole blood using Ficoll-Paque Plus gradient centrifugation and then either used fresh or cryopreserved at -140C. Each culture condition was generally run in triplicate wells. Leukapheresis product for the unexposed donors was purchased commercially.

The sequence joins TRBV6-1 to TRBJ2-1; TRBD2 is a weak D gene call, 6 bases matching. Material for sequencing was CD4+ T cells from blood, cultured in vitro. The TCR comes from a human donor in good health. The DNA is TGTGCCAGCAGTACGGGACTTTCCTACAATGAGCAGTTCTTC. Its coded protein is CASSTGLSYNEQFF.